The 13 T cell receptor beta chains presented below share a single source sample, sequenced in a study of Graves' ophthalmopathy and Graves' hyperthyroidism listed by TCRdb under 2018. Reads for this sample came from an Illumina HiSeq 2000. For repertoire sequencing, TCR beta CDR3 regions were amplified from RNA transcripts. The first round was an RT-PCR using HTBI primers with the Qiagen OneStep RT-PCR kit, and this first round was followed by a second-round multiplex PCR, then size selection and purification. TCRdb's own reprocessing of the public reads used fastp at Q25 and MiXCR and kept productive beta chains. Identical CDR3 protein sequences are pooled into one entry, listed with their most common genes and DNA. This sample is represented by around 1.1 million distinct CDR3 sequences; roughly 35% of them were singletons. 11% of the sample lies in the top ten. The sequenced material came from peripheral blood or thyroid tissue (not recorded which). The receptor set was obtained from an adult man with Graves' hyperthyroidism.

With regard to this clonotype: With a much larger clone just one base away, this may be a read error. CDR3 residues: CASTDRYLTGELFF. CDR3 DNA sequence: TGTGCCAGTACGGACAGGTATTTGACCGGGGAGCTGTTTTTT. This chain joins TRBV10-3 and TRBJ2-2; 7 positions agree with TRBD1. The CDR3 runs 14 residues. Germline values: CDR1 ENHRY, CDR2 SYGVKD. Trimming removed 10 bases from V and 5 bases from J; junction bases left unmatched: 10.

This clonotype was counted at least ten times. The rearrangement joins TRBV20-1 to TRBJ2-7, with D perhaps TRBD2 (6 bases). Per germline, CDR1 DFQATT and CDR2 SNEGSKA (reference sequence). The CDR3 totals 12 residues. The CDR3 nucleotides read TGCAGCGCCGTAGCGGCTTACCACGAGCAGTACTTC. Its protein product is CSAVAAYHEQYF.

The sample holds many counts of this clonotype. The chain combines TRBV24-1 with TRBJ1-1; maybe TRBD1 (6 bases). Germline V gene lookup returns CDR1 KGHDR and CDR2 SFDVKD. The CDR3 is 11 residues long. Trimming took 10 bases from V and 8 from J, leaving 13 bases between them. Written as DNA, the CDR3 is TGTGCCACAACACAGGGTGCCGAAGCTTTCTTT. As protein: CATTQGAEAFF.

This clonotype turned up a few times. This chain connects TRBV10-3 to TRBJ2-7; D may be TRBD1 or TRBD2 (5 bases each). This CDR3 is built from 14 residues. V was clipped by 0 bases and J by 7 bases, with 13 bases between them. Germline values: CDR1 ENHRY, CDR2 SYGVKD. The CDR3 protein is CAISESGAVEEQYF. The DNA of the CDR3 is TGTGCCATCAGTGAGTCCGGGGCGGTGGAGGAGCAGTACTTC.

This clonotype was counted only a few times. The chain is built from TRBV2 and TRBJ1-1, with TRBD1 matching 8 bases. The germline gives CDR1 SNHLY, CDR2 FYNNEI. This CDR3 region has 15 residues. The J segment lost 1 base and the V segment lost 3 bases, leaving 4 bases of the junction unmatched. CDR3 amino acids: CASSDGDRRNTEAFF. DNA of the CDR3: TGTGCCAGCAGTGATGGGGACAGGCGGAACACTGAAGCTTTCTTT.

The chain combines TRBV28 with TRBJ1-4; no reliable D call. V lost 2 bases and J 5 bases, leaving 12 bases between the germline ends. There are 15 residues in the CDR3. The germline V gene encodes CDR1 MDHEN and CDR2 SYDVKM. The CDR3 DNA follows: TGTGCCAGCAGTTTAGGAGGGATCCCCAATGAAAAACTGTTTTTT. It specifies CASSLGGIPNEKLFF. The full variable domain, rest sourced from reference TRBV28 and TRBJ1-4, is DVKVTQSSRYLVKRTGEKVFLECVQDMDHENMFWYRQDPGLGLRLIYFSYDVKMKEKGDIPEGYSVSREKKERFSLILESASTNQTSMYLCASSLGGIPNEKLFFGSGTQLSVL.

This clonotype was counted ten times or more. This sequence joins TRBV5-1 and TRBJ1-2; D ambiguous. The germline V and J ends were trimmed by 2 bases and 3 bases, with 8 bases remaining between them. The CDR3 sequence is 13 residues long. Germline V gene sequence: CDR1 SGHRS, CDR2 YFSETQ. The chain's CDR3 is CASSFDGHYGYTF. In DNA form, the CDR3 reads TGCGCCAGCAGCTTCGACGGTCACTATGGCTACACCTTC.

This clonotype was observed a few times. The genes are TRBV9 and TRBJ2-7, with 10 bases lining up with TRBD1. Trimming removed 3 bases from V and 4 bases from J; junction bases left unmatched: 7. This CDR3 spans 15 amino acids. Germline assignment: CDR1 SGDLS and CDR2 YYNGEE. The DNA for the CDR3 is TGTGCCAGCAGCGAAAGGACAGGGGGTCTTTACGAGCAGTACTTC. It translates to CASSERTGGLYEQYF.

The genes are TRBV28 and TRBJ1-5, with D possibly being TRBD1 (5 bases). The CDR3 consists of 18 residues. Germline V lookup: CDR1 MDHEN, CDR2 SYDVKM. V lost 6 bases and J lost 0, with 21 bases in between. The chain's CDR3 is CASRMYRGGGISNQPQHF. Here the CDR3 DNA reads TGTGCCAGCAGGATGTACCGAGGCGGGGGGATTAGCAATCAGCCCCAGCATTTT.

In its sample, this clonotype was seen many times. The rearrangement uses TRBV7-2 and TRBJ2-5; 14 bases map to TRBD2. Germline values: CDR1 SGHTA, CDR2 FQGNSA. The CDR3 consists of 17 residues. With 3 bases clipped from V and 2 bases from J, the junction kept 5 bases outside the gene matches. CDR3 nucleotide sequence: TGTGCCAGCAGCTTCAGACTAGCGGGGGGGCAACAAGAGACCCAGTACTTC. Translation gives CASSFRLAGGQQETQYF.

V usage is TRBV10-2 and J usage is TRBJ1-6, with 10 bases identical to TRBD1. Per the germline V gene, CDR1 is WSHSY and CDR2 is SAAADI. V shed 4 bases, J shed 9 bases, and the junction held 9 bases outside the gene matches. The length of the CDR3 is 16 residues. The CDR3 bases are TGCGCCAGCAGTGCGACAGGGGGCTTTTACACTTCACCCCTCCACTTT. This translates into CASSATGGFYTSPLHF.

In DNA form, the CDR3 reads TGCAGTGCTGCCGGGGGGACAGCCGGCGGATCCTACGAGCAGTACTTC. Its translation: CSAAGGTAGGSYEQYF. This chain joins TRBV20-1 and TRBJ2-7; D tentatively reads TRBD1 or TRBD2 (7 bases each). Germline V gene data show CDR1 as DFQATT and CDR2 as SNEGSKA (reference sequence). Trimming cost V 5 bases and J 1 base, with 21 bases left between them. The CDR3 sequence is 16 residues long.

This clonotype was picked up many times. V usage is TRBV24-1 and J usage is TRBJ2-7; D not certain. Germline V gene data show CDR1 as KGHDR and CDR2 as SFDVKD. The CDR3 spans 12 residues. V lost 4 bases to trimming and J lost 3 bases, with 6 bases between them. This chain's CDR3 is CATSENNYEQYF. The CDR3, as DNA: TGTGCCACCAGTGAGAACAACTACGAGCAGTACTTC.